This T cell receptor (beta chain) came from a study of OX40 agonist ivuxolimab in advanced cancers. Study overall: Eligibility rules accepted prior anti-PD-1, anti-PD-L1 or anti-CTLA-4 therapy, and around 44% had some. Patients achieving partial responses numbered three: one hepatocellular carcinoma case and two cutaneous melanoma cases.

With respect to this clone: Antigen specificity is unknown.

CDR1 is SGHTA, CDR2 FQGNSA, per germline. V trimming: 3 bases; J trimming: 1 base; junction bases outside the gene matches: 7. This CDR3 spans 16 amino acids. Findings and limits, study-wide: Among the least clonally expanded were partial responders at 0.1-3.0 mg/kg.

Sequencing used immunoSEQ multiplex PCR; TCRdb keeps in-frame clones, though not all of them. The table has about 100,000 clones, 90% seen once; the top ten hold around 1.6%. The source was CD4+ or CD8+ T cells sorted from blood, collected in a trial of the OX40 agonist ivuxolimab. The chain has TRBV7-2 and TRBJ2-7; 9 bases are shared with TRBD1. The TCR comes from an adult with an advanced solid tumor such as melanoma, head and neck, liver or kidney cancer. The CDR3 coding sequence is TGTGCCAGCAGCTTCTCCTCCGGGACAGGGTCCTACGAGCAGTACTTC. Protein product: CASSFSSGTGSYEQYF.